These 7 T cell receptor beta chains were all obtained from the same sample, sequenced in a study of T-cell reconstitution after alpha-beta-depleted transplantation in children. Unique molecular identifiers featured in how the TCRbeta library was prepared. TCRdb reprocessed the PCR reads via MiXCR and lists one record per CDR3 protein. The repertoire holds 300,000 to 350,000 distinct CDR3 sequences, with 20% to 30% as singletons. Here the sequenced sample was PBMCs, mostly from graft donor cells, taken 180 days after TCRalphabeta/CD19-depleted stem cell transplant. These receptors all come from a male patient aged 10 to 17 who had a stem cell transplant for acute lymphoblastic leukemia, so the T cells may come from the graft donor.

This clonotype was seen a few times. This chain connects TRBV5-1 to TRBJ2-1; TRBD2 agrees at 16 bases. The CDR3 is 16 amino acids. Per germline, CDR1 SGHRS and CDR2 YFSETQ. J was trimmed by 8 bases and V by 1 base; bases with no gene match: 3. The DNA for the CDR3 is TGCGCCAGCAGCTTGTTAGGGACTAGCGGGAGGGATGAGCAGTTCTTC. The encoded protein is CASSLLGTSGRDEQFF.

This chain links TRBV20-1 with TRBJ2-1; 11 bases are a match to TRBD2. The CDR3 has 17 residues. Trimming cost V 2 bases and J 4 bases; bases outside gene matches: 10. From germline, CDR1 is DFQATT and CDR2 SNEGSKA (reference sequence). The CDR3 loop reads CSARTIAGGPFYNEQFF. DNA for the CDR3: TGCAGTGCTAGAACCATAGCGGGAGGGCCCTTTTACAATGAGCAGTTCTTC.

This clonotype was counted between two and nine times. CDR3 sequence: CASTLGGDSRTF. The CDR3 DNA follows: TGTGCCAGCACCCTAGGGGGGGACAGCAGGACCTTC. The chain recombines TRBV7-9 with TRBJ1-2, with 7 bases lining up with TRBD1. V dropped 7 bases and J dropped 14; count of bases not matched to a gene: 13. CDR1 SEHNR and CDR2 FQNEAQ come from the germline V gene (reference sequence). The CDR3 totals 12 residues.

V and J are TRBV14 and TRBJ2-1, with 7 nucleotides matching TRBD2. In germline, CDR1 is SGHDN, CDR2 FVKESK. Trimming removed 3 bases from V and 0 bases from J; junction bases left unmatched: 5. The CDR3 loop spans 16 amino acids. CDR3 DNA: TGTGCCAGCAGCCAGAAACTAGCGAGCTCCTACAATGAGCAGTTCTTC. This codes for CASSQKLASSYNEQFF.

The rearrangement joins TRBV20-1 to TRBJ2-5; 9 bases align to TRBD2. Per the germline V gene, CDR1 is DFQATT and CDR2 is SNEGSKA (reference sequence). V lost 6 bases, J lost 6 bases, and 11 bases stayed unmatched. This CDR3 comprises 14 residues. The CDR3 region has the DNA TGCAGTGCCGCTGACGGGACTAGCATCCAGACCCAGTACTTC. This encodes CSAADGTSIQTQYF.

The chain is built from TRBV5-1 and TRBJ2-7, with unresolved D. This CDR3 spans 13 amino acids. The germline V gene has CDR1 SGHRS and CDR2 YFSETQ. V was trimmed by 2 bases and J by 0 bases, leaving 6 bases between them. This chain's CDR3 is CASSFIVSYEQYF. CDR3 nucleotides: TGCGCCAGCAGCTTTATTGTCTCCTACGAGCAGTACTTC.

The chain uses TRBV4-2 and TRBJ2-5, with 11 bases fitting TRBD2. The trim removed 1 base at V and 4 bases at J, leaving 11 bases unmatched. This CDR3 is built from 18 residues. The germline gives CDR1 LGHNA, CDR2 YNFKEQ. The CDR3 reads CASSQGHLAGGPGETQYF. The CDR3 region has the DNA TGTGCCAGCAGCCAAGGGCACTTAGCGGGAGGGCCGGGAGAGACCCAGTACTTC.